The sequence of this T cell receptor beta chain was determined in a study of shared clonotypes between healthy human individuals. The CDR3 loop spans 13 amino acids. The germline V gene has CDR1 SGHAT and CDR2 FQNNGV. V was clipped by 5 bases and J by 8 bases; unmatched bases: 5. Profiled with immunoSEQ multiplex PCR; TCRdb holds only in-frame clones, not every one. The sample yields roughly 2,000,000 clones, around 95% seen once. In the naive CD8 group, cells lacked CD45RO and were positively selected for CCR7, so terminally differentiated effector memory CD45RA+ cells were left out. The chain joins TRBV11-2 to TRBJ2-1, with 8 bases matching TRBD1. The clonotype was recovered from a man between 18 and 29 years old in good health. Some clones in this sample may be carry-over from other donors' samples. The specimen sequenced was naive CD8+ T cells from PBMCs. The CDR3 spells CASSTRTGYEQFF. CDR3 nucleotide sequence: TGTGCCAGCAGCACCCGGACAGGGTATGAGCAGTTCTTC.